The 14 T cell receptor beta chains given below trace back to one sample, sequenced in a study of molecular identifiers for immune sequencing clone quantification. TCRdb reprocessed the PCR reads with MiXCR, giving one entry per CDR3 protein. The sample lists 300,000 to 350,000 distinct CDR3 sequences, over 20% occurring once. Sequenced: naive CD8+ T cells from blood, with Jurkat cell RNA spiked in. Regarding subset: FACS-sorted CD8+CD4-CCR7+CD45RA+ naive T cells. These receptor sequences come from a human donor in good health. Some libraries in this study had Jurkat cell RNA spiked in.

As to this clonotype: Possible read error: a much larger clone is one base away. The J gene is TRBJ2-3, the V gene TRBV5-3; D is uncertain. TRBV5-3 is filed as an ORF, its function uncertain. Trimming removed 8 bases at V and 4 bases at J, with 17 bases between. This CDR3 comprises 14 residues. Here the CDR3 reads CASGWTPFADTQYF. The CDR3 DNA reads as TGTGCCAGCGGATGGACCCCTTTCGCAGATACGCAGTATTTT.

This clonotype has a count of ten or more. The rearrangement uses TRBV6-1 and TRBJ2-2; D may be TRBD1 (6 bases). V was cut by 2 bases and J by 2 bases, with 18 bases left in between. Germline CDR1 MNHNS, CDR2 SASEGT. The CDR3 has 18 amino acids. In DNA, the CDR3 is TGTGCCAGCAGTGAATTGTACAGGACAGACTATAACACCGGGGAGCTGTTTTTT. Protein product: CASSELYRTDYNTGELFF.

This clonotype occurred many times. This chain joins TRBV4-3 and TRBJ2-3; D possibly corresponds to TRBD2 (6 bases). This CDR3 is built from 16 residues. The V gene's germline CDR1 is LGHNA and CDR2 YSLEER. The V end lost 4 bases, the J end lost 4 bases, and 18 bases lay between the germline ends. CDR3 region: CASSPRDSRGPDTQYF. The DNA of the CDR3 is TGCGCCAGCAGCCCCCGGGACTCCCGAGGTCCAGATACGCAGTATTTT.

This clonotype was observed at least ten times. The CDR3, as DNA: TGTGCCAGCAGCCTACTCGGGGGGCCCGGGGAGCTGTTTTTT. Translating gives CASSLLGGPGELFF. The chain recombines TRBV7-3 with TRBJ2-2; possible D gene TRBD2, 7 bases. Germline V lookup: CDR1 SGHTA, CDR2 FQGTGA. The CDR3 sequence is 14 residues long. Trimming left V 5 bases short and J 6 bases short, with 13 bases between.

This clonotype was seen repeatedly, ten times or more. The rearrangement uses TRBV20-1 and TRBJ2-7; D possibly matches TRBD1 or TRBD2 (6 bases each). V gave up 1 base and J gave up 0 bases, with 16 bases separating them. This CDR3 is built from 16 residues. The germline CDR1 and CDR2 sequences are DFQATT and SNEGSKA (reference sequence). The CDR3 DNA reads as TGCAGTGCTAGAGCCGCGGGGCCAGGGGACTCCTACGAGCAGTACTTC. Translating it yields CSARAAGPGDSYEQYF.

This clonotype has at least ten counts. This chain joins TRBV24-1 and TRBJ2-2, with D perhaps matching TRBD1 (5 bases). CDR1 is KGHDR and CDR2 is SFDVKD in the germline V gene. The CDR3 has 15 residues. Trimming shortened V by 4 bases and J by 4 bases, and 12 bases separated the two germline ends. CDR3 amino acids: CATSDLGQGTGELFF. The CDR3 DNA reads as TGTGCCACCAGTGACCTTGGCCAGGGCACCGGGGAGCTGTTTTTT.

The gene calls are TRBV10-3 and TRBJ2-2; no clear D. Trimming stripped 2 bases from V and 5 bases from J, with 3 bases between. The CDR3 runs to 12 residues. CDR1 ENHRY and CDR2 SYGVKD come from the germline V gene. CDR3 protein: CAISEPTGELFF. Written as DNA, the CDR3 is TGTGCCATCAGTGAGCCTACCGGGGAGCTGTTTTTT.

This clonotype was recorded many times. The CDR3 protein is CASSQEYPSSYEQYF. The CDR3 DNA reads TGCGCCAGCAGCCAAGAATACCCGAGCTCCTACGAGCAGTACTTC. J is TRBJ2-7 and V is TRBV4-3; unclear D gene. Trimming took off 0 bases at V and 0 bases at J, with 9 bases between the two ends. This CDR3 has 15 amino acids. In germline, CDR1 is LGHNA, CDR2 YSLEER.

This clonotype has only a few counts. The chain uses TRBV13 and TRBJ2-3, with D uncertain. The V gene lost 4 bases and the J gene lost 3 bases, with 14 bases spanning the gap. Germline CDR1 PRHDT, CDR2 FYEKMQ (reference sequence). This CDR3 spans 15 amino acids. The CDR3 DNA follows: TGTGCCAGCAGCTCGGGCCCCTTCGGGACAGATACGCAGTATTTT. It yields the protein CASSSGPFGTDTQYF.

Many counts were recorded for this clonotype. This chain uses TRBV30 with TRBJ1-1, with 8 positions matching TRBD1. This CDR3 spans 14 amino acids. Per germline, CDR1 GTSNPN and CDR2 SVGIG (reference sequence). The J segment lost 5 bases and the V segment lost 1 base, leaving 6 bases of the junction unmatched. Written as DNA, the CDR3 is TGTGCCTGGAGTGACGGACAGGGTAGTACTGAAGCTTTCTTT. This sequence encodes CAWSDGQGSTEAFF.

This clonotype was detected once. This may arise from a read error, as a much more abundant clone is one base away. J is TRBJ2-3 and V is TRBV28, with D maybe TRBD2 (5 bases). Trimming shortened V by 8 bases and J by 5 bases, and 17 bases separated the two germline ends. In germline, CDR1 is MDHEN, CDR2 SYDVKM. This CDR3 has 14 residues. The chain's CDR3 is CASGSERGIDTQYF. CDR3 DNA sequence: TGTGCCAGCGGTTCCGAGCGAGGGATAGATACGCAGTATTTT.

This clonotype was picked up many times. V is TRBV20-1 and J is TRBJ2-1, with 11 nucleotides matching TRBD2. Germline V gene sequence: CDR1 DFQATT, CDR2 SNEGSKA (reference sequence). This CDR3 contains 15 residues. The ends lost 6 bases at V and 4 bases at J; junction bases unmatched: 8. The CDR3 DNA reads TGCAGTGCGACGAGGACTAGCGGGCAGTACAATGAGCAGTTCTTC. Its protein product is CSATRTSGQYNEQFF.

This clonotype showed up many times. The chain combines TRBV11-2 with TRBJ2-5; D remains unclear. Deletions cut 1 base from V and 5 bases from J, with 5 bases between. The germline V gene encodes CDR1 SGHAT and CDR2 FQNNGV. The CDR3 totals 12 residues. CDR3 coding DNA: TGTGCCAGCAGCTTAGGGCCTGAGACCCAGTACTTC. Translation gives CASSLGPETQYF. Full variable domain (outside the CDR3, taken from reference TRBV11-2 and TRBJ2-5): EAGVAQSPRYKIIEKRQSVAFWCNPISGHATLYWYQQILGQGPKLLIQFQNNGVVDDSQLPKDRFSAERLKGVDSTLKIQPAKLEDSAVYLCASSLGPETQYFGPGTRLLVL.

The sample holds a few counts of this clonotype. A much bigger clone sits one base away, suggesting this may be a read error. The CDR3 end shows no conserved phenylalanine or tryptophan, and so a read error is likely. In DNA form, the CDR3 reads TGCAGCGTTGTTCGGGACACTGACAATGAGCAGTTCCTC. Its protein product is CSVVRDTDNEQFL. The genes are TRBV29-1 and TRBJ2-1; D may be TRBD1 (6 bases). Germline V CDR1 and CDR2: SQVTM, ANQGSEA. V was clipped by 4 bases and J by 5 bases, with 12 bases between them. The CDR3 spans 13 residues.